A single sample is the source of the 22 T cell receptor beta chains below, sequenced in a study of shared clonotypes between healthy human individuals. The method was immunoSEQ multiplex PCR; TCRdb's version includes in-frame clones alone and lacks a portion of them. This table holds millions of clones, 85% to 95% found once. Sequenced sample: naive CD4+ T cells from PBMCs. Stated subset: CD45RA+ positively selected. The origin of the receptors is a man aged 18 to 30 in good health. Some clones in this sample may be carry-over from other donors' samples.

This chain joins TRBV7-3 and TRBJ2-1; the D call may be TRBD1 or TRBD2 (5 bases each). With 5 bases removed from V and 8 bases from J, the gap between germline ends came to 22 bases. Germline loops: CDR1 SGHTA, CDR2 FQGTGA. The CDR3 is 16 amino acids. As DNA, the CDR3 is TGTGCCAGCAGCCCTAAGGGGACCGGCCTTACGGATGAGCAGTTCTTC. Its translation is CASSPKGTGLTDEQFF.

The chain couples TRBV7-9 to TRBJ1-2; perhaps TRBD1 as D (5 bases). V lost 10 bases and J lost 6, with 18 bases in between. The germline V gene has CDR1 SEHNR and CDR2 FQNEAQ (reference sequence). There are 13 residues in the CDR3. CDR3 residues: CATGGWTSDGYTF. The DNA for the CDR3 is TGTGCCACCGGGGGATGGACATCTGATGGCTACACCTTC.

In its sample, this clone was seen once. V and J are TRBV11-1 and TRBJ2-7; 7 bases match TRBD1. V lost 4 bases, J lost 3 bases, and 6 bases stayed unmatched. In germline, CDR1 is SGHAT, CDR2 FQDESV (reference sequence). The CDR3 runs to 14 residues. CDR3: CASSYRDSNYEQYF. The CDR3 DNA is TGTGCCAGCAGCTATCGGGACAGCAACTACGAGCAGTACTTC.

This chain uses TRBV7-2 with TRBJ2-5; D may correspond to TRBD1 or TRBD2 (5 bases each). The length of the CDR3 is 12 residues. Germline loops: CDR1 SGHTA, CDR2 FQGNSA. The CDR3 spells CATSMRGETQYF. As DNA, the CDR3 is TGTGCTACTAGTATGAGGGGAGAGACCCAGTACTTC.

V is TRBV7-2 and J is TRBJ2-3; 8 positions agree with TRBD2. Germline V gene data show CDR1 as SGHTA and CDR2 as FQGNSA. V lost 3 bases to trimming and J lost 4 bases; unmatched junction nucleotides: 9. The CDR3 runs 16 residues. CDR3 region: CASSLGTRLGPDTQYF. CDR3 nucleotides: TGTGCCAGCAGCTTGGGGACTAGATTAGGCCCAGATACGCAGTATTTT.

As to this clone: Other nucleotide sequences in the sample specify the same CDR3. This chain uses TRBV5-1 with TRBJ2-7; 9 bases are a match to TRBD2. V was clipped by 4 bases and J by 0 bases; unmatched bases: 2. CDR3 length: 14 amino acids. Per germline, CDR1 SGHRS and CDR2 YFSETQ. The DNA for the CDR3 is TGCGCCAGCAGCGAGACTAGCGGCTCCTACGAGCAGTACTTC. Residues: CASSETSGSYEQYF.

The rearrangement joins TRBV11-2 to TRBJ2-7; 7 bases match TRBD1. With V trimmed by 4 bases and J by 9 bases, 6 bases remained unmatched. In germline, CDR1 is SGHAT, CDR2 FQNNGV. The CDR3 loop spans 12 amino acids. CDR3 region: CASSSSGQTQYF. CDR3 DNA sequence: TGTGCCAGCAGCTCCTCGGGACAGACGCAGTACTTC.

This chain connects TRBV28 to TRBJ1-2; 7 bases line up with TRBD1. CDR3 length equals 16 residues. V was pared by 6 bases and J by 3 bases, with 13 bases of the junction left unmatched. Germline CDR1 and CDR2: MDHEN and SYDVKM. DNA of the CDR3: TGTGCCAGCAGATTGGGGATGAGAGGGGGCGACTATGGCTACACCTTC. This sequence encodes CASRLGMRGGDYGYTF.

The chain couples TRBV11-2 to TRBJ2-3; a weak D match, TRBD2 (6 bases). Trimming pared 5 bases from V and 3 bases from J, leaving 18 bases between. CDR1 is SGHAT and CDR2 is FQNNGV in the germline V gene. This CDR3 has 16 amino acids. CDR3: CASSRSPGLSTDTQYF. The DNA of the CDR3 is TGTGCCAGCAGCCGCTCCCCCGGACTATCAACAGATACGCAGTATTTT.

The V and J genes are TRBV5-6 and TRBJ1-4, with TRBD1 identical over 7 bases. Germline assignment: CDR1 SGHDT and CDR2 YYEEEE. Germline trimming cut 1 base from V and 8 bases from J; bases unmatched to any gene: 8. This CDR3 contains 15 residues. This CDR3 reads CASSLIGRGDEKLFF. Written as DNA, the CDR3 is TGTGCCAGCAGCTTGATTGGCAGGGGGGACGAAAAACTGTTTTTT.

The J gene is TRBJ2-3, the V gene TRBV7-3; 7 positions match TRBD2. Germline lookup yields CDR1 SGHTA and CDR2 FQGTGA. This CDR3 region has 16 residues. V shed 1 base, J shed 4 bases, and the junction held 8 bases outside the gene matches. CDR3 protein: CASSLIAGDHADTQYF. The CDR3 coding sequence is TGTGCCAGCAGCTTAATAGCGGGTGACCACGCAGATACGCAGTATTTT.

The V and J genes are TRBV27 and TRBJ2-5; D tentatively fits TRBD1 or TRBD2 (5 bases each). Germline loops: CDR1 MNHEY, CDR2 SMNVEV (reference sequence). Trimming shortened V by 4 bases and J by 4 bases, and 22 bases separated the two germline ends. This CDR3 comprises 17 residues. CDR3 region: CASSSLSPGRGSETQYF. The CDR3 DNA follows: TGTGCCAGCAGTTCCCTCTCACCGGGACGGGGCTCAGAGACCCAGTACTTC.

This chain connects TRBV9 to TRBJ1-1; weak D call: TRBD1 (6 bases). V lost 0 bases and J 4 bases, leaving 13 bases between the germline ends. CDR3 length: 15 amino acids. Germline V gives CDR1 SGDLS, CDR2 YYNGEE. CDR3 DNA sequence: TGTGCCAGCAGCGTAGGGAACAGGGACGGCACTGAAGCTTTCTTT. Protein sequence: CASSVGNRDGTEAFF.

V and J are TRBV18 and TRBJ2-1; D perhaps matches TRBD1 (5 bases). The CDR3 runs to 15 residues. Germline CDR1 and CDR2: KGHSH and LQKENI. Between the trimmed V and J ends, which lost 6 bases and 2 bases, there was a span of 14 bases. CDR3 in amino acids: CASSQTRATYNEQFF. As DNA, the CDR3 is TGTGCCAGCTCCCAGACCAGGGCCACCTACAATGAGCAGTTCTTC.

The chain employs TRBV18 and TRBJ1-2; 7 bases are shared with TRBD1. V lost 2 bases, J lost 7 bases, and 4 bases stayed unmatched. This CDR3 region has 13 residues. Germline V gene lookup returns CDR1 KGHSH and CDR2 LQKENI. DNA of the CDR3: TGTGCCAGCTCACCAGACAGGGCCGGTGGCTACACCTTC. Translating it yields CASSPDRAGGYTF.

V is TRBV28 and J is TRBJ1-2; D not certain. CDR1 is MDHEN and CDR2 is SYDVKM in the germline V gene. This CDR3 is built from 12 residues. Trimming took 4 bases from V and 8 from J, leaving 11 bases between them. In DNA, the CDR3 is TGTGCCAGCAGTTCTCCCCGTGGCGGCTACACCTTC. Residues: CASSSPRGGYTF.

The chain is built from TRBV6-5 and TRBJ2-3; 9 nucleotides align to TRBD2. This CDR3 contains 14 residues. V was pared by 6 bases and J by 3 bases, with 4 bases of the junction left unmatched. Germline lookup yields CDR1 MNHEY and CDR2 SVGAGI. The CDR3 coding sequence is TGTGCCAGCAGAACGGGACTAGCAACAGATACGCAGTATTTT. Its translation: CASRTGLATDTQYF.

The gene calls are TRBV6-1 and TRBJ2-1; 7 nucleotides agree with TRBD2. The length of the CDR3 is 14 residues. V gave up 7 bases and J gave up 3 bases; unmatched junction bases: 6. From germline, CDR1 is MNHNS and CDR2 SASEGT. CDR3 bases: TGTGCCAGCACCCTTTCGGGGGGCTACAATGAGCAGTTCTTC. This codes for CASTLSGGYNEQFF.

The genes are TRBV30 and TRBJ1-1, with D maybe TRBD1 (6 bases). The germline gives CDR1 GTSNPN, CDR2 SVGIG (reference sequence). The germline V and J ends were trimmed by 4 bases and 1 base, with 10 bases remaining between them. The CDR3 runs 13 residues. CDR3 in amino acids: CAWMGQPNTEAFF. CDR3 DNA: TGTGCCTGGATGGGACAACCGAACACTGAAGCTTTCTTT. Full variable domain (outside the CDR3, taken from reference TRBV30 and TRBJ1-1): SQTIHQWPATLVQPVGSPLSLECTVEGTSNPNLYWYRQAAGRGLQLLFYSVGIGQISSEVPQNLSASRPQDRQFILSSKKLLLSDSGFYLCAWMGQPNTEAFFGQGTRLTVV.

Regarding this clone: This sequence may be a read error, since a much larger clone differs from it by one base. The identical CDR3 is also encoded by other nucleotide sequences in the sample. The gene calls are TRBV28 and TRBJ2-5; the D is unclear. Germline CDR1 is MDHEN and CDR2 is SYDVKM. The CDR3 spans 11 residues. Trimming removed 6 bases from V and 1 base from J, with 3 bases in between. CDR3 nucleotides: TGTGCCAGCAGGTCCCAAGAGACCCAGTACTTC. This gives the protein CASRSQETQYF.

J is TRBJ1-1 and V is TRBV28; a weak D match, TRBD1 (5 bases). Germline values: CDR1 MDHEN, CDR2 SYDVKM. There are 15 residues in the CDR3. V was shortened by 2 bases and J by 4 bases, with 14 bases between the two germline ends. CDR3 nucleotides: TGTGCCAGCAGTTTAGTGTCGCAGGGTTTCACTGAAGCTTTCTTT. Its protein is CASSLVSQGFTEAFF.

The V call is TRBV5-4, the J call TRBJ1-2, with TRBD1 matching 10 bases. This CDR3 is built from 14 residues. J was trimmed by 7 bases and V by 5 bases; bases with no gene match: 8. Germline loops: CDR1 SGHNT, CDR2 YYREEE (reference sequence). The CDR3 bases are TGTGCCAGCAGACTCCCGGACAGGGGGACTGGCTACACCTTC. This translates into CASRLPDRGTGYTF.